Presented here are 26 T cell receptor beta chains from one specimen sequenced in a study of T cells after yellow fever vaccination. TCRdb re-called the 5' RACE reads through MiXCR, storing one row per CDR3 protein. In the table there are 50,000 to 75,000 distinct CDR3 sequences, about 6.6% of which are singletons. The sequencing here drew on CD8+ T cells sorted from PBMCs, taken on the day of the first yellow fever vaccination. The source is a man aged 18 to 29 who received the YFV17D yellow fever vaccine.

The V call is TRBV20-1, the J call TRBJ1-4; D uncertain. The V end lost 0 bases, the J end lost 8 bases, and 16 bases lay between the germline ends. CDR3 length: 15 residues. Germline CDR1 and CDR2: DFQATT and SNEGSKA (reference sequence). The CDR3 spells CSARDRRGETEKLFF. DNA of the CDR3: TGCAGTGCTAGAGATCGTCGCGGGGAGACCGAAAAACTGTTTTTT.

About this clonotype: Sequence at one end of the junction differs from germline and may be a read error. The chain carries TRBV28 and TRBJ2-6; D perhaps matches TRBD1 (6 bases). Looked up from germline, CDR1 is MDHEN and CDR2 is SYDVKM. CDR3 length: 18 amino acids. The CDR3 DNA reads TGTGCCAGCAGTTCACCTAGGGGGTCGAGCTCTGGGGCCAACGTCCTGATTTTC. This codes for CASSSPRGSSSGANVLIF.

This clonotype was seen only a few times. The gene calls are TRBV4-1 and TRBJ2-2; a possible D gene is TRBD2 (7 bases). Germline lookup yields CDR1 MGHRA and CDR2 YSYEKL. V was cut by 5 bases and J by 0 bases, with 13 bases left in between. The CDR3 runs to 16 residues. The CDR3 loop is CASSGGGSPNTGELFF. The DNA for the CDR3 is TGCGCCAGCAGCGGCGGGGGCTCTCCGAACACCGGGGAGCTGTTTTTT.

V and J are TRBV3-1 and TRBJ2-6; D might be TRBD2 (6 bases). Germline-derived CDR1 and CDR2 are LGHDT and YNNKEL (reference sequence). V dropped 3 bases and J dropped 0 bases, with 21 bases sitting between them. The CDR3 extends over 20 amino acids. CDR3 nucleotides: TGTGCCAGCAGCCATTGGAGGGAGTTAAGTCTGTTCTCTGGGGCCAACGTCCTGACTTTC. Protein sequence: CASSHWRELSLFSGANVLTF.

This chain joins TRBV7-2 and TRBJ2-5, with D unclear. Germline V gene lookup returns CDR1 SGHTA and CDR2 FQGNSA. The V gene lost 3 bases and the J gene lost 2 bases, with 10 bases spanning the gap. The CDR3 has 14 amino acids. CDR3 coding DNA: TGTGCCAGCAGCTTCAGGATAAAACAAGAGACCCAGTACTTC. Translation: CASSFRIKQETQYF.

This clonotype was found a few times. This rearrangement joins TRBV11-2 to TRBJ2-2, with D possibly TRBD1 on 5 matching bases. CDR1 is SGHAT and CDR2 is FQNNGV in the germline V gene. The germline V and J ends were trimmed by 0 bases and 2 bases, with 25 bases remaining between them. The CDR3 is 21 residues long. This CDR3 reads CASSLDRTIILKDRNTGELFF. The CDR3 DNA reads TGTGCCAGCAGCTTAGACCGGACAATTATACTTAAGGACCGAAACACCGGGGAGCTGTTTTTT. Together with reference TRBV11-2 and TRBJ2-2, the CDR3 gives the full variable domain: EAGVAQSPRYKIIEKRQSVAFWCNPISGHATLYWYQQILGQGPKLLIQFQNNGVVDDSQLPKDRFSAERLKGVDSTLKIQPAKLEDSAVYLCASSLDRTIILKDRNTGELFFGEGSRLTVL.

About this clonotype: A read error is possible here, since a much larger clone lies one base away. The chain employs TRBV6-1 and TRBJ2-3; no reliable D call. From germline, CDR1 is MNHNS and CDR2 SASEGT. The length of the CDR3 is 16 residues. The CDR3 DNA is TGTGCCAGCACCTCCCCGGAGTGGGTCGGCACAGATACGCACTATTTT. Translated: CASTSPEWVGTDTHYF.

The chain carries TRBV19 and TRBJ1-1; D unclear. Germline assignment: CDR1 LNHDA and CDR2 SQIVND (reference sequence). The CDR3 has 15 residues. Trimming took 6 bases from V and 2 from J, leaving 16 bases between them. The CDR3 sequence is CASSPRRVTNTEAFF. In DNA form, the CDR3 reads TGTGCCAGTAGCCCCCGGCGGGTAACAAACACTGAAGCTTTCTTT.

This clonotype was observed at least ten times. The rearrangement links TRBV7-9 to TRBJ1-6; a possible D gene is TRBD1 (5 bases). Trimming shortened V by 4 bases and J by 6 bases, and 10 bases separated the two germline ends. This CDR3 contains 14 residues. CDR1 and CDR2 from the germline V gene are SEHNR and FQNEAQ (reference sequence). CDR3 nucleotides: TGTGCCAGCAGCTGGGAGGACACTAATTCACCCCTCCACTTT. Translation: CASSWEDTNSPLHF.

This clonotype was recorded many times. This chain joins TRBV7-6 and TRBJ2-7, with 10 positions matching TRBD2. The V gene's germline CDR1 is SGHVS and CDR2 FNYEAQ. The CDR3 sequence is 16 residues long. V lost 1 base, J lost 0 bases, and 3 bases stayed unmatched. The CDR3 DNA follows: TGTGCCAGCAGCTTAGAGCCTAGCGGGGGCTCCTACGAGCAGTACTTC. Translation gives CASSLEPSGGSYEQYF.

This clonotype showed up just a few times. The rearrangement uses TRBV7-3 and TRBJ2-5; 8 bases agree with TRBD1. Germline V gives CDR1 SGHTA, CDR2 FQGTGA. There are 13 residues in the CDR3. J gave up 6 bases and V 5 bases, and 5 bases lay outside the gene matches. Here the CDR3 reads CASSIDRGKTQYF. The CDR3 DNA reads as TGTGCCAGCAGCATCGACAGGGGCAAGACCCAGTACTTC.

There are many counts of this clonotype. The rearrangement uses TRBV6-5 and TRBJ2-7, with D perhaps matching TRBD1 or TRBD2 (6 bases each). V gave up 8 bases and J gave up 7 bases, with 21 bases separating them. The CDR3 consists of 14 residues. Germline V lookup: CDR1 MNHEY, CDR2 SVGAGI. DNA for the CDR3: TGTGCCAGCCGCGCTCGTTCGGGGGCGCGAGAGCAGTACGTC. It specifies CASRARSGAREQYV.

The CDR3 sequence: CASSQEVGRAYEQYF. The CDR3 nucleotides read TGCGCCAGCAGCCAAGAAGTGGGCCGAGCCTACGAGCAGTACTTC. The chain carries TRBV4-3 and TRBJ2-7; no clear D gene. CDR3 length: 15 residues. In germline, CDR1 is LGHNA, CDR2 YSLEER. Between the trimmed V and J ends, which lost 0 bases and 2 bases, there was a span of 11 bases.

Of note for this clonotype: The junction departs from the called germline gene at one end, perhaps through a read error. This rearrangement joins TRBV28 to TRBJ1-1; the D is unclear. CDR1 is MDHEN and CDR2 is SYDVKM in the germline V gene. The CDR3 covers 11 residues. CDR3 residues: CASSPGYGASF. As DNA, the CDR3 is TGTGCCAGCAGTCCCGGGTATGGAGCTTCCTTT.

The chain combines TRBV5-6 with TRBJ1-5; D is ambiguous. V lost 0 bases and J 4 bases, leaving 8 bases between the germline ends. Germline V CDR1 and CDR2: SGHDT, YYEEEE. The CDR3 sequence is 14 residues long. CDR3 sequence: CASSLEGPNQPQHF. The CDR3 DNA follows: TGTGCCAGCAGCTTGGAGGGCCCGAATCAGCCCCAGCATTTT.

As for this clonotype: Just one base apart from a much larger clone, this may be a read error. The rearrangement links TRBV7-3 to TRBJ2-3; D is unresolved. Germline CDR1 and CDR2: SGHTA and FQGTGA. The CDR3 is 13 residues long. Trimming took off 1 base at V and 2 bases at J, with 4 bases between the two ends. Here the CDR3 DNA reads TGTGCCAGCAGCTTAAGGATCACAGATACGCAGTATTTT. This gives the protein CASSLRITDTQYF.

The chain employs TRBV4-1 and TRBJ2-1, with 10 bases aligning to TRBD2. CDR1 is MGHRA and CDR2 is YSYEKL in the germline V gene. Losses at the gene ends were 3 bases for V and 0 bases for J; bases not matched to a gene: 14. The CDR3 length is 20 residues. The DNA for the CDR3 is TGCGCCAGCAGCCAGAGTATACCTAGCGGGGGCCGCAGCTCCTACAATGAGCAGTTCTTC. Protein product: CASSQSIPSGGRSSYNEQFF.

This clonotype was observed at least ten times. The V and J genes are TRBV4-3 and TRBJ2-3; maybe TRBD2 (5 bases). Germline V gene data show CDR1 as LGHNA and CDR2 as YSLEER. Trimming pared 1 base from V and 1 base from J, leaving 15 bases between. This CDR3 has 17 amino acids. The DNA for the CDR3 is TGCGCCAGCAGCCAAGGTATAGGCGAGGGAGGCACAGATACGCAGTATTTT. Residues: CASSQGIGEGGTDTQYF.

The rearrangement joins TRBV5-1 to TRBJ2-1, with D possibly matching TRBD1 (5 bases). Germline CDR1 SGHRS, CDR2 YFSETQ. This CDR3 spans 15 amino acids. The V and J ends lost 0 bases and 10 bases respectively, with 17 bases between them. CDR3: CASSLVWQGVGEQFF. CDR3 nucleotides: TGCGCCAGCAGCTTGGTTTGGCAGGGTGTGGGGGAGCAGTTCTTC.

This clonotype was detected a few times. J is TRBJ2-3 and V is TRBV7-3, with TRBD2 identical over 11 bases. CDR3 length: 16 amino acids. CDR1 is SGHTA, CDR2 FQGTGA, per germline. The ends lost 4 bases at V and 6 bases at J; junction bases unmatched: 9. The CDR3 nucleotides are TGTGCCAGCAGCTACAATAGCGGGGGGGCAGGGGATACGCAGTATTTT. This gives the protein CASSYNSGGAGDTQYF.

This chain links TRBV5-4 with TRBJ2-1, with 12 bases identical to TRBD2. Losses at the gene ends were 4 bases for V and 0 bases for J; bases not matched to a gene: 8. Per the germline V gene, CDR1 is SGHNT and CDR2 is YYREEE (reference sequence). This CDR3 has 18 amino acids. CDR3 residues: CASSGGLAGSRSYNEQFF. CDR3 sequence (DNA): TGTGCCAGCAGCGGGGGACTAGCGGGTTCACGCTCCTACAATGAGCAGTTCTTC.

Ten or more counts support this clonotype. The rearrangement links TRBV4-3 to TRBJ1-1, with D unresolved. The CDR3 runs 15 residues. The germline CDR1 and CDR2 sequences are LGHNA and YSLEER. Trimming pared 0 bases from V and 0 bases from J, leaving 8 bases between. CDR3 loop: CASSQENGLNTEAFF. The CDR3 region has the DNA TGCGCCAGCAGCCAAGAAAACGGATTGAACACTGAAGCTTTCTTT.

This clonotype occurred many times. CDR3 sequence (DNA): TGTGCCAGCAGTGTTAGCGGGGGGGGCACAGATACGCAGTATTTT. Protein sequence: CASSVSGGGTDTQYF. The chain links TRBV6-1 to TRBJ2-3, with TRBD2 matching over 11 bases. CDR3 length: 15 amino acids. From germline, CDR1 is MNHNS and CDR2 SASEGT. J was trimmed by 1 base and V by 4 bases; bases with no gene match: 1.

The chain couples TRBV7-4 to TRBJ2-1; D unresolved. There are 12 residues in the CDR3. V was clipped by 5 bases and J by 9 bases, with 11 bases between them. Germline V gene data show CDR1 as SGHVT and CDR2 as SQSDAQ. The CDR3 spells CASSTNTLEQFF. CDR3 in DNA: TGTGCCAGCAGCACGAATACCCTTGAGCAGTTCTTC. Supplemented by reference TRBV7-4 and TRBJ2-1, the full variable domain reads GAGVSQSPRYKVAKRGRDVALRCDSISGHVTLYWYRQTLGQGSEVLTYSQSDAQRDKSGRPSGRFSAERPERSVSTLKIQRTEQGDSAVYLCASSTNTLEQFFGPGTRLTVL.

This clonotype has a handful of counts. This chain links TRBV6-5 with TRBJ1-2, with D hard to call. There are 18 residues in the CDR3. Germline values: CDR1 MNHEY, CDR2 SVGAGI. V lost 0 bases and J lost 0, with 17 bases in between. The DNA of the CDR3 is TGTGCCAGCAGTTACTCGAGTGGTTGGGCCCATTCTAACTATGGCTACACCTTC. This gives the protein CASSYSSGWAHSNYGYTF.

The rearrangement joins TRBV5-1 to TRBJ1-1; maybe TRBD1 (6 bases). This CDR3 spans 13 amino acids. Deletions cut 4 bases from V and 5 bases from J, with 12 bases between. Germline-derived CDR1 and CDR2 are SGHRS and YFSETQ. CDR3: CASSAQGRTEAFF. CDR3 coding DNA: TGCGCCAGCAGCGCACAGGGACGGACTGAAGCTTTCTTT.